Described below is a single TCR beta chain sequence and its context. The antigen is undetermined. The CDR3 covers 14 residues. Germline CDR1 and CDR2: GTSNPN and SVGIG (reference sequence). V was clipped by 4 bases and J by 7 bases; unmatched bases: 9. The data were taken from a study of T cell responses to AZD1222 COVID-19 vaccine. Assay: immunoSEQ multiplex PCR; the TCRdb copy retains only in-frame clones and omits some. The table has tens of thousands of clones, just over 90% seen once; the top ten hold over 40%. The study's findings and limits: Baseline testing showed seropositivity in only five or six AZD1222 recipients. Spike-spanning, vaccine-associated CD4 TCRs were dominant at 160-218 and 743-854. The study found Spike-specific TCR breadth and depth rose after two AZD1222 doses.

The source was peripheral blood, collected on day 0 of AZD1222 vaccination. This chain joins TRBV30 and TRBJ2-7, with 11 positions matching TRBD1. This sequence was found in an adult in good health. CDR3 DNA sequence: TGTGCCTGGAAGGACAGGGGGCAAGCGAAGGAGCAGTACTTC. Encoded protein: CAWKDRGQAKEQYF.